Below, 29 T cell receptor beta chains from the same sample are listed, as sequenced in a study of spatial heterogeneity in lung cancer. Time point in this sample: sample taken at primary tumor resection. Each CDR3 protein is one row after TCRdb ran MiXCR on the 5' RACE reads. The table has under 7,000 distinct CDR3 sequences, about an eighth seen once. Sequencing was performed on lung tissue, taken at surgery. These receptors all come from a human donor with early-stage non-small cell lung cancer.

By sample share, this clonotype is medium-sized. This beta chain turned up in a library designed for alpha chains; as an off-target read, its abundance says little. The chain carries TRBV27 and TRBJ1-5; D unclear. V lost 3 bases and J lost 5, with 11 bases in between. Germline-derived CDR1 and CDR2 are MNHEY and SMNVEV (reference sequence). The length of the CDR3 is 14 residues. This chain's CDR3 is CASSFGSGHQPQHF. The CDR3 nucleotides read TGTGCCAGCAGTTTTGGTAGCGGCCATCAGCCCCAGCATTTT.

This clonotype was seen only a few times. Since it is a stray read in a library aimed at alpha chains, this beta chain has a size that is not meaningful. The chain joins TRBV20-1 to TRBJ2-7; no firm D call. Trimming stripped 4 bases from V and 6 bases from J, with 16 bases between. Per germline, CDR1 DFQATT and CDR2 SNEGSKA (reference sequence). The length of the CDR3 is 13 residues. In nucleotides, the CDR3 is TGCAGTGCTACCGATTGGCCTGAGAGCGAGCAGTACTTC. It translates to CSATDWPESEQYF.

This clonotype was seen at least ten times. Since it is a stray read in a library aimed at alpha chains, this beta chain has a size that is not meaningful. This chain uses TRBV20-1 with TRBJ1-2; perhaps TRBD1 as D (6 bases). The germline CDR1 and CDR2 sequences are DFQATT and SNEGSKA (reference sequence). The ends were cut back, 4 bases at V and 2 bases at J, with 11 bases in the middle. This CDR3 is 13 amino acids long. DNA for the CDR3: TGCAGTGCTATGACAGGAGAAAACTATGGCTACACCTTC. It codes for CSAMTGENYGYTF.

This clonotype was seen at least ten times. Since the library was made to target alpha chains, this beta chain is a stray read and its abundance is not meaningful. The chain couples TRBV3-1 to TRBJ2-4, with 12 nucleotides matching TRBD2. J gave up 0 bases and V 0 bases, and 9 bases lay outside the gene matches. The CDR3 runs to 20 residues. CDR1 and CDR2 from the germline V gene are LGHDT and YNNKEL (reference sequence). CDR3 sequence: CASSQDRRTSGVLAKNIQYF. For the CDR3, the DNA is TGTGCCAGCAGCCAAGATCGAAGGACTAGCGGGGTGTTAGCCAAAAACATTCAGTACTTC.

Relative to its sample, this clonotype is medium-sized. The library was prepared for alpha chains; this beta chain is a stray read, so its frequency means little. The gene calls are TRBV7-8 and TRBJ2-4, with no clear D. Germline V gives CDR1 SGHVS, CDR2 FQNEAQ. V dropped 5 bases and J dropped 0 bases, with 2 bases sitting between them. The CDR3 covers 12 residues. Here the CDR3 reads CASSPAKNIQYF. In nucleotides, the CDR3 is TGTGCCAGCAGCCCAGCCAAAAACATTCAGTACTTC.

A single count supports this clonotype. A read error is possible here, since a much larger clone lies one base away. Since it is a stray read in a library aimed at alpha chains, this beta chain has a size that is not meaningful. This chain uses TRBV6-6 with TRBJ1-5; no firm D call. This CDR3 is 16 amino acids long. Trimming took off 4 bases at V and 7 bases at J, with 20 bases between the two ends. Germline V gene lookup returns CDR1 MNHNY and CDR2 SVGAGI (reference sequence). The CDR3 region is CASSSSPGSHKQPQHF. The CDR3 DNA reads as TGTGCCAGCAGTTCCTCTCCGGGGTCTCACAAACAGCCCCAGCATTTT.

The sample holds many counts of this clonotype. Little can be read into the size of this beta chain, an off-target read in a library designed for alpha chains. The chain recombines TRBV28 with TRBJ2-2; a possible D gene is TRBD1 (5 bases). CDR3 length: 15 residues. Germline V CDR1 and CDR2: MDHEN, SYDVKM. Trimming took off 6 bases at V and 3 bases at J, with 14 bases between the two ends. The chain's CDR3 is CASSPPGKYTGELFF. For the CDR3, the DNA is TGTGCCAGCAGCCCCCCAGGGAAGTACACCGGGGAGCTGTTTTTT.

Many counts were recorded for this clonotype. Because the library targeted alpha chains, this beta chain is an off-target read whose size means little. This chain uses TRBV28 with TRBJ2-7; perhaps TRBD1 as D (6 bases). CDR1 is MDHEN and CDR2 is SYDVKM in the germline V gene. The CDR3 has 15 residues. V was shortened by 1 base and J by 4 bases, with 14 bases between the two germline ends. CDR3 protein: CASSLYAGARYEQYF. In DNA, the CDR3 is TGTGCCAGCAGTTTATATGCAGGGGCGAGGTACGAGCAGTACTTC. The full variable domain, rest sourced from reference TRBV28 and TRBJ2-7, is DVKVTQSSRYLVKRTGEKVFLECVQDMDHENMFWYRQDPGLGLRLIYFSYDVKMKEKGDIPEGYSVSREKKERFSLILESASTNQTSMYLCASSLYAGARYEQYFGPGTRLTVT.

This clonotype is categorized as medium-sized. This beta chain is an unintended read in a library built for alpha chains; its size means little. The CDR3 sequence: CASSQPITSGSTDTQYF. The CDR3 DNA is TGTGCCAGCAGCCAACCCATTACTAGCGGAAGCACAGATACGCAGTATTTT. The chain uses TRBV2 and TRBJ2-3; TRBD2 agrees at 8 bases. Germline CDR1 is SNHLY and CDR2 is FYNNEI. CDR3 length: 17 amino acids. J gave up 0 bases and V 6 bases, and 11 bases lay outside the gene matches.

This clonotype ranks as medium-sized. As an off-target read in a library built for alpha chains, this beta chain has a frequency of little significance. The rearrangement joins TRBV7-6 to TRBJ2-5; D might be TRBD2 (6 bases). The V end was cut by 5 bases, the J end by 1 base, with 14 bases between. CDR1 is SGHVS, CDR2 FNYEAQ, per germline. There are 15 residues in the CDR3. The CDR3 DNA reads as TGTGCCAGCAGCCTTCGGAGGGGAATCCAAGAGACCCAGTACTTC. It yields the protein CASSLRRGIQETQYF.

This clonotype was seen ten or more times. This beta chain came through as a stray read in a library set up for alpha chains, and its size says little. The chain uses TRBV7-2 and TRBJ2-1; weak D call: TRBD2 (5 bases). Between the trimmed V and J ends, which lost 6 bases and 3 bases, there was a span of 12 bases. Germline CDR1 is SGHTA and CDR2 is FQGNSA. The CDR3 is 14 residues long. Written as DNA, the CDR3 is TGTGCCAGCAGGGTAGCGTTGGGCTACAATGAGCAGTTCTTC. This gives the protein CASRVALGYNEQFF.

This clonotype was seen at least ten times. This beta chain lies outside the target of a library built for alpha chains; its clone size means little. V is TRBV3-1 and J is TRBJ2-3; 16 bases are a match to TRBD2. V lost 5 bases and J lost 6; bases outside the gene matches: 5. The CDR3 extends over 16 amino acids. Germline V gene lookup returns CDR1 LGHDT and CDR2 YNNKEL (reference sequence). The CDR3 sequence: CASSSGTSGRVDTQYF. In nucleotides, the CDR3 is TGTGCCAGCAGCTCCGGGACTAGCGGGAGGGTGGATACGCAGTATTTT.

There are many counts of this clonotype. Since it is a stray read in a library aimed at alpha chains, this beta chain has a size that is not meaningful. The genes are TRBV20-1 and TRBJ2-5, with 10 nucleotides matching TRBD2. The length of the CDR3 is 15 residues. V lost 1 base to trimming and J lost 5 bases; unmatched junction nucleotides: 7. Germline CDR1 and CDR2: DFQATT and SNEGSKA (reference sequence). In DNA, the CDR3 is TGCAGTGCTAGAGTAGAGCGGGAGGGCCTGGAGACCCAGTACTTC. This codes for CSARVEREGLETQYF.

In its sample, this clonotype was seen many times. This beta chain is an off-target read within a library intended for alpha chains, so its frequency means little. The V and J genes are TRBV6-6 and TRBJ2-1; D is undetermined. Germline CDR1 reads MNHNY; CDR2 reads SVGAGI (reference sequence). With 2 bases removed from V and 5 bases from J, the gap between germline ends came to 10 bases. This CDR3 comprises 14 residues. The CDR3 protein is CASSYPSANNEQFF. CDR3 bases: TGTGCCAGCAGTTACCCATCGGCGAACAATGAGCAGTTCTTC.

In its sample, this clonotype ranks as medium-sized. A library prepared for alpha chains yielded this beta chain as an off-target read; its size is of little meaning. The chain combines TRBV6-5 with TRBJ1-1; possible D gene TRBD1, 5 bases. This CDR3 has 13 amino acids. Germline V gives CDR1 MNHEY, CDR2 SVGAGI. V was cut by 3 bases and J by 6 bases, with 11 bases left in between. CDR3: CASSYGGVSEAFF. The CDR3 DNA is TGTGCCAGCAGTTATGGGGGGGTGTCTGAAGCTTTCTTT.

This clonotype counts as medium-sized (0.01 to 0.1%). The size of this beta chain means little, since it is a stray read in a library made for alpha chains. The rearrangement uses TRBV18 and TRBJ1-1; possible D gene TRBD1, 6 bases. CDR3 length equals 14 residues. Germline V gives CDR1 KGHSH, CDR2 LQKENI. V was trimmed by 4 bases and J by 7 bases, leaving 16 bases between them. Here the CDR3 DNA reads TGTGCCAGCTCACGCGAACAGGGCCGAGTTGAAGCTTTCTTT. Protein: CASSREQGRVEAFF.

By frequency in the sample, this clonotype is medium-sized. This beta chain is a stray read from a library made for alpha chains; its abundance is not meaningful. This rearrangement joins TRBV18 to TRBJ1-5, with D unresolved. Per germline, CDR1 KGHSH and CDR2 LQKENI. V was clipped by 1 base and J by 8 bases, with 15 bases between them. The CDR3 length is 15 residues. CDR3 sequence: CASSPRSGIEEPQHF. As DNA, the CDR3 is TGTGCCAGCTCACCACGGTCTGGGATTGAGGAGCCCCAGCATTTT. The variable domain in full, completed from reference TRBV18 and TRBJ1-5, reads NAGVMQNPRHLVRRRGQEARLRCSPMKGHSHVYWYRQLPEEGLKFMVYLQKENIIDESGMPKERFSAEFPKEGPSILRIQQVVRGDSAAYFCASSPRSGIEEPQHFGDGTRLSIL.

In the case of this clonotype: Because the library targeted alpha chains, this beta chain is an off-target read whose size means little. This rearrangement joins TRBV5-5 to TRBJ1-5, with D uncertain. The V end lost 4 bases, the J end lost 7 bases, and 9 bases lay between the germline ends. Per germline, CDR1 SGHKS and CDR2 YYEKEE (reference sequence). The CDR3 has 12 amino acids. The CDR3 DNA sequence: TGTGCCAGCAGCGGATTGTTCCAGCCCCAGCATTTT. As protein: CASSGLFQPQHF.

At least ten counts were recorded for this clonotype. As an off-target read in a library built for alpha chains, this beta chain has a frequency of little significance. The gene calls are TRBV24-1 and TRBJ2-7, with unresolved D. The CDR3 runs to 14 residues. Trimming shortened V by 4 bases and J by 0 bases, and 9 bases separated the two germline ends. Germline assignment: CDR1 KGHDR and CDR2 SFDVKD. CDR3 sequence reads: CATSESASSYEQYF. DNA of the CDR3: TGTGCCACCAGTGAGAGTGCAAGCTCCTACGAGCAGTACTTC.

For this clonotype: The library was prepared for alpha chains; this beta chain is a stray read, so its frequency means little. The rearrangement uses TRBV28 and TRBJ2-7; D may be TRBD1 or TRBD2 (5 bases each). Germline loops: CDR1 MDHEN, CDR2 SYDVKM. The CDR3 spans 15 residues. Between the trimmed V and J ends, which lost 1 base and 3 bases, there was a span of 13 bases. The CDR3 spells CASSLSSGTNYEQYF. CDR3 sequence (DNA): TGTGCCAGCAGTTTATCCTCGGGGACCAACTACGAGCAGTACTTC.

In its sample, this clonotype was seen many times. This beta chain slipped into a library made for alpha chains as a stray read, so its size is not meaningful. The genes are TRBV30 and TRBJ2-3, with 9 bases lining up with TRBD2. CDR1 and CDR2 (germline): GTSNPN, SVGIG (reference sequence). With 3 bases clipped from V and 0 bases from J, the junction kept 7 bases outside the gene matches. The CDR3 has 16 amino acids. CDR3 coding DNA: TGTGCCTGGAGCGTAGGACTAGCGTCTAGCACAGATACGCAGTATTTT. This encodes CAWSVGLASSTDTQYF. Together with reference TRBV30 and TRBJ2-3, the CDR3 gives the full variable domain: SQTIHQWPATLVQPVGSPLSLECTVEGTSNPNLYWYRQAAGRGLQLLFYSVGIGQISSEVPQNLSASRPQDRQFILSSKKLLLSDSGFYLCAWSVGLASSTDTQYFGPGTRLTVL.

This clonotype rates as medium-sized. The library was built for alpha chains, so this beta chain is an off-target read and its size means little. The CDR3 region is CSVEDANEAFF. In nucleotides, the CDR3 is TGCAGCGTTGAAGATGCAAATGAAGCTTTCTTT. The chain carries TRBV29-1 and TRBJ1-1; no firm D call. This CDR3 spans 11 amino acids. Trimming took 0 bases from V and 7 from J, leaving 6 bases between them. The V gene's germline CDR1 is SQVTM and CDR2 ANQGSEA.

This clonotype is judged medium-sized. Within a library made for alpha chains, this beta chain is off target, and its count is uninformative. The rearrangement uses TRBV12-3 or TRBV12-4 and TRBJ1-5; no clear D. The CDR3 has 16 amino acids. The V end was cut by 5 bases, the J end by 5 bases, with 19 bases between. CDR3 region: CASSLYPRQPDQPQHF. DNA for the CDR3: TGTGCCAGCAGTCTATATCCGAGGCAGCCTGATCAGCCCCAGCATTTT.

This clonotype was seen repeatedly, ten times or more. Little can be read into the size of this beta chain, an off-target read in a library designed for alpha chains. This chain links TRBV10-2 with TRBJ2-3; tentative D call: TRBD1 (6 bases). Trimming took off 8 bases at V and 12 bases at J, with 12 bases between the two ends. CDR1 is WSHSY, CDR2 SAAADI, per germline. The CDR3 sequence is 10 residues long. For the CDR3, the DNA is TGCGCCAGCGGCTGGACAGCTCAGTATTTT. Amino acids: CASGWTAQYF.

This clonotype was found many times. Being off target in a library aimed at alpha chains, this beta chain has a size of little meaning. This chain joins TRBV7-8 and TRBJ2-1; D not certain. CDR3 length equals 15 residues. Trimming stripped 1 base from V and 2 bases from J, with 9 bases between. Germline V lookup: CDR1 SGHVS, CDR2 FQNEAQ. CDR3 bases: TGTGCCAGCAGCTTAGTCGGAAGTACCTACAATGAGCAGTTCTTC. Its translation: CASSLVGSTYNEQFF.

This clonotype was seen ten or more times. Little can be read into the size of this beta chain, an off-target read in a library designed for alpha chains. The chain employs TRBV20-1 and TRBJ2-3, with no clear D. In germline, CDR1 is DFQATT, CDR2 SNEGSKA (reference sequence). V shed 7 bases and J shed 1 base, with 12 bases lying between them. This CDR3 spans 13 amino acids. The CDR3: CSVSAMGTDTQYF. The CDR3 DNA sequence: TGCAGTGTAAGTGCTATGGGCACAGATACGCAGTATTTT.

As for this clonotype: This beta chain is an unintended read in a library built for alpha chains; its size means little. The chain joins TRBV2 to TRBJ1-1, with D perhaps TRBD1 (5 bases). Germline CDR1 is SNHLY and CDR2 is FYNNEI. Trimming took 6 bases from V and 1 from J, leaving 9 bases between them. The CDR3 length is 13 residues. CDR3 protein: CASSDRKNTEAFF. In DNA form, the CDR3 reads TGTGCCAGCAGCGACAGAAAGAACACTGAAGCTTTCTTT.

By proportion, this clonotype is medium-sized. Since the library was made to target alpha chains, this beta chain is a stray read and its abundance is not meaningful. The V and J genes are TRBV6-5 and TRBJ2-7, with no clear D. V gave up 0 bases and J gave up 6 bases, with 9 bases separating them. Germline CDR1 and CDR2: MNHEY and SVGAGI. CDR3 length equals 13 residues. CDR3 bases: TGTGCCAGCAGTTACTCATTCGCCGGCGAGCAGTACTTC. This gives the protein CASSYSFAGEQYF.

By share, this clonotype ranks as medium-sized. Within a library made for alpha chains, this beta chain is off target, and its count is uninformative. The rearrangement joins TRBV20-1 to TRBJ1-1, with 9 positions matching TRBD1. The CDR3 sequence is 13 residues long. CDR1 DFQATT and CDR2 SNEGSKA come from the germline V gene (reference sequence). V trimming: 2 bases; J trimming: 4 bases; junction bases outside the gene matches: 2. In DNA form, the CDR3 reads TGCAGTGCTAGACGGACAGGGGTCACTGAAGCTTTCTTT. This sequence encodes CSARRTGVTEAFF.